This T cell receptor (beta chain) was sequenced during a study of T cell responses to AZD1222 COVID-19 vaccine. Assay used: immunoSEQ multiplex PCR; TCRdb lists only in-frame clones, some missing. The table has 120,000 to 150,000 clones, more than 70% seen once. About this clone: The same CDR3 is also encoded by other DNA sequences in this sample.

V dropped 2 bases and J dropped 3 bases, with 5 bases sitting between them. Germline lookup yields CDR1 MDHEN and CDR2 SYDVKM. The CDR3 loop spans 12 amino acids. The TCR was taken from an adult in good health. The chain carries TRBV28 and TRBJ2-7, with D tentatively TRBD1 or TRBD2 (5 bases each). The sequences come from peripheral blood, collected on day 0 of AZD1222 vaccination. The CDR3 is CASSLGGYEQYF. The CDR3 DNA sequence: TGTGCCAGCAGTTTAGGGGGCTACGAGCAGTACTTC.